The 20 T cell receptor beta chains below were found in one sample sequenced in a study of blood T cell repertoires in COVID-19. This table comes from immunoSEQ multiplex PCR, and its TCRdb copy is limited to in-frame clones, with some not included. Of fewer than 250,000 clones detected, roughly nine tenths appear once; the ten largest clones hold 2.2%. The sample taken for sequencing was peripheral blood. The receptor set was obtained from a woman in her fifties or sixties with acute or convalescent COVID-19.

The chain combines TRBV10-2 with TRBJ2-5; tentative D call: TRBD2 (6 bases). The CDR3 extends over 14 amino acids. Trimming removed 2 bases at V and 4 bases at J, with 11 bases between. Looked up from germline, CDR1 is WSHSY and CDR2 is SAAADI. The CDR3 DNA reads TGCGCCAGCAGTGAGATGGGACTCGGAGAGACCCAGTACTTC. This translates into CASSEMGLGETQYF.

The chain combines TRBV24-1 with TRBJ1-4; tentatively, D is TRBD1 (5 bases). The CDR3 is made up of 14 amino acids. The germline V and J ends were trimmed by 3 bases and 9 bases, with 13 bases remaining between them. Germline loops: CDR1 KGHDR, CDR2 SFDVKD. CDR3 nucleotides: TGTGCCACCAGTGATCCGCGGGAGGGGAAAAAACTGTTTTTT. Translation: CATSDPREGKKLFF.

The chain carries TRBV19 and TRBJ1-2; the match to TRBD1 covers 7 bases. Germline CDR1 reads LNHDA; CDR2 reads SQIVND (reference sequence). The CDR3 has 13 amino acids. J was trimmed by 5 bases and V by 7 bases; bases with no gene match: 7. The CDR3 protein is CASIQTGKYGYTF. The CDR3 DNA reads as TGTGCCAGTATCCAGACAGGGAAATATGGCTACACCTTC.

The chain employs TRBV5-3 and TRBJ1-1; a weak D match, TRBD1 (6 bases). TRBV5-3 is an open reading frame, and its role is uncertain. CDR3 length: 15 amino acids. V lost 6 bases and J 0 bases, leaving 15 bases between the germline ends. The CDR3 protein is CARMDRSHVNTEAFF. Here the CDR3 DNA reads TGTGCCAGAATGGACAGATCACACGTGAACACTGAAGCTTTCTTT.

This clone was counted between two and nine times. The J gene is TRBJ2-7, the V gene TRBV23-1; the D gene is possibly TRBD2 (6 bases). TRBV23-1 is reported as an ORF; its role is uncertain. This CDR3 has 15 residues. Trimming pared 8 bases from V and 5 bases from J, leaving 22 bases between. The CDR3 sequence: CASGAGSPGNHEQYF. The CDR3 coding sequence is TGCGCCAGCGGGGCCGGGAGCCCAGGGAACCACGAGCAGTACTTC.

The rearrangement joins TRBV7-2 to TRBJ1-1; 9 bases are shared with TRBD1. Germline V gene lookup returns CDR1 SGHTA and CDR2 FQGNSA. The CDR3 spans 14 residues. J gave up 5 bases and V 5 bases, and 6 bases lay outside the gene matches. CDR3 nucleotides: TGTGCCAGCAGCCTCAACAGGGGGCTAACTGAAGCTTTCTTT. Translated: CASSLNRGLTEAFF.

The CDR3 is CASTSGLAGGYNEQFF. As DNA, the CDR3 is TGTGCCAGCACCTCAGGACTAGCGGGGGGATACAATGAGCAGTTCTTC. V is TRBV2 and J is TRBJ2-1; 14 bases fit TRBD2. V was clipped by 7 bases and J by 4 bases; unmatched bases: 6. The germline CDR1 and CDR2 sequences are SNHLY and FYNNEI. The length of the CDR3 is 16 residues.

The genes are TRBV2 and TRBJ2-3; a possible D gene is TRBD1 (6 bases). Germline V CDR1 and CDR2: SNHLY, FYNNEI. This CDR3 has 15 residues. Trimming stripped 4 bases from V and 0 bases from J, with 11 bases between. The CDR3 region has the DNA TGTGCCAGCAGTGCTGGGACACAAAGCACAGATACGCAGTATTTT. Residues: CASSAGTQSTDTQYF.

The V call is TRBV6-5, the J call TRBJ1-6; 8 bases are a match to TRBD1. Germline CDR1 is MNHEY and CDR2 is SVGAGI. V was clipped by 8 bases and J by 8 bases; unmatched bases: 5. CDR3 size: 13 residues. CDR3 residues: CASGGQGDSPLHF. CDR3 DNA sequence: TGTGCCAGCGGAGGACAGGGAGATTCACCCCTCCACTTT.

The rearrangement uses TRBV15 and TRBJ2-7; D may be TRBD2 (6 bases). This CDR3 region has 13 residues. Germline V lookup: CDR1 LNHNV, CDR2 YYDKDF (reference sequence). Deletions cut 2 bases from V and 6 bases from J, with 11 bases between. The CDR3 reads CATSRYAGGEQYF. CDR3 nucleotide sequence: TGTGCCACCAGCAGATATGCCGGGGGCGAGCAGTACTTC.

In nucleotides, the CDR3 is TGTGCCAGCAGCCAAGATCTGGGTAGGAGGGGGGGACGTAGAAATGAGCAGTTCTTC. Encoded protein: CASSQDLGRRGGRRNEQFF. V gene TRBV3-1 (or the pseudogene TRBV3-2) combines with J gene TRBJ2-1; perhaps TRBD2 as D (7 bases). Trimming removed 0 bases from V and 7 bases from J, with 25 bases in between. Per germline, CDR1 LGHDT and CDR2 YNNKEL (reference sequence). This CDR3 has 19 residues.

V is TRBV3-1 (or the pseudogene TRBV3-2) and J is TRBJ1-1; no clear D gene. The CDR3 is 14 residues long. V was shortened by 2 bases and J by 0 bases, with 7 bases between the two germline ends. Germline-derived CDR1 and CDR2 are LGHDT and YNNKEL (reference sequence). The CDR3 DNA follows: TGTGCCAGCAGCCAACTGGACTTGAACACTGAAGCTTTCTTT. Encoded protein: CASSQLDLNTEAFF.

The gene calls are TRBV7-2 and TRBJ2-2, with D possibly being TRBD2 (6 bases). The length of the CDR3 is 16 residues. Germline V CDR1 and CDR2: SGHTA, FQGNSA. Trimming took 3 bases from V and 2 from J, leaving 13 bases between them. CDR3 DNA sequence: TGTGCCAGCAGCTTTCGCCCGGGACTTAACACCGGGGAGCTGTTTTTT. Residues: CASSFRPGLNTGELFF.

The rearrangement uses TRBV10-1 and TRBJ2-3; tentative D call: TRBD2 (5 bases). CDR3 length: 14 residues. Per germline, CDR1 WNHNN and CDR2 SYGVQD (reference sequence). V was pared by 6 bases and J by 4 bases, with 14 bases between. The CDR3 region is CASSGRVAPDTQYF. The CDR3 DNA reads TGCGCCAGCAGCGGGCGGGTGGCCCCAGATACGCAGTATTTT.

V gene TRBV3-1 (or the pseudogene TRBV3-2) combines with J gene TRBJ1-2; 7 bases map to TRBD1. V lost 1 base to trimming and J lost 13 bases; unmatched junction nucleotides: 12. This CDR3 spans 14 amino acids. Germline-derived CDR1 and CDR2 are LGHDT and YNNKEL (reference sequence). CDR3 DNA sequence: TGTGCCAGCAGCCAAGCCCCGGGACAGCGAGTACTCACCTTC. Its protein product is CASSQAPGQRVLTF.

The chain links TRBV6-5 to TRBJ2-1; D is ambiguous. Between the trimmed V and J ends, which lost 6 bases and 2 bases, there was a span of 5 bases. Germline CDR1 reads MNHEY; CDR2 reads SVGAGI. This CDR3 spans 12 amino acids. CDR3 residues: CASRETYNEQFF. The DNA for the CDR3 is TGTGCCAGCAGAGAGACCTACAATGAGCAGTTCTTC.

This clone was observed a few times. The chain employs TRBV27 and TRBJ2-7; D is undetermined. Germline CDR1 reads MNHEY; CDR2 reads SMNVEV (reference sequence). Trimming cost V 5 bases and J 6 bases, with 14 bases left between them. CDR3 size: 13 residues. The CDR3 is CASSPRRSLEQYF. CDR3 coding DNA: TGTGCCAGCAGTCCCCGCAGGTCCCTCGAGCAGTACTTC.

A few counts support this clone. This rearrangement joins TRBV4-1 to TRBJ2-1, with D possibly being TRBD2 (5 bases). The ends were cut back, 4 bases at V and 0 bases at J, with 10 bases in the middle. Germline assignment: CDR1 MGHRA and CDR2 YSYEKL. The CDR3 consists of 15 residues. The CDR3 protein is CASSRAESSYNEQFF. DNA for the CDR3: TGCGCCAGCAGCCGAGCGGAAAGCTCCTACAATGAGCAGTTCTTC.

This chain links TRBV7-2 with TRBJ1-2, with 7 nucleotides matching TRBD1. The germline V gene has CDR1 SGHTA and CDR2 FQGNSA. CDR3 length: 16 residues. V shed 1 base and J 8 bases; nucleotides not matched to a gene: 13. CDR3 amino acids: CASSLDPPTGEQGYTF. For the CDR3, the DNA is TGTGCCAGCAGCTTAGACCCCCCAACAGGGGAGCAAGGCTACACCTTC.

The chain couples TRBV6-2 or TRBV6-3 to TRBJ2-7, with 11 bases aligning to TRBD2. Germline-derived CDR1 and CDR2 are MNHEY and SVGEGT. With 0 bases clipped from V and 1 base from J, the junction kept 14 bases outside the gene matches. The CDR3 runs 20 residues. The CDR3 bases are TGTGCCAGCAGTTACTCGACTTCTCGACTAGCGGGAAGGGTGTCCTACGAGCAGTACTTC. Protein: CASSYSTSRLAGRVSYEQYF.